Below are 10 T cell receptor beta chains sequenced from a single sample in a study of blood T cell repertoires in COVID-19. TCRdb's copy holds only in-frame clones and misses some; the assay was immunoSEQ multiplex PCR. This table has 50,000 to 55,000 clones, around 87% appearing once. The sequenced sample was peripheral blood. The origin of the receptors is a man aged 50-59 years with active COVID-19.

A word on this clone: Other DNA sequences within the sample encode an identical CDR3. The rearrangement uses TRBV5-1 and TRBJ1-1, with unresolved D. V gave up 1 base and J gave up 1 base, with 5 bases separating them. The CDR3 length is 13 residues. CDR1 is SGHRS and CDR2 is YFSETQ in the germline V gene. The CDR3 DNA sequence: TGCGCCAGCAGCTTGCAGGAGAACACTGAAGCTTTCTTT. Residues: CASSLQENTEAFF.

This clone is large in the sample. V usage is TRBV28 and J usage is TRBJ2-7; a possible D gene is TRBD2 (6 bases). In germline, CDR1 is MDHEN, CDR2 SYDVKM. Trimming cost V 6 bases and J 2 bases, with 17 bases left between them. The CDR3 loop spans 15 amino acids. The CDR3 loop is CASSPLGEAPYEQYF. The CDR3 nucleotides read TGTGCCAGCAGCCCACTGGGGGAGGCCCCCTACGAGCAGTACTTC.

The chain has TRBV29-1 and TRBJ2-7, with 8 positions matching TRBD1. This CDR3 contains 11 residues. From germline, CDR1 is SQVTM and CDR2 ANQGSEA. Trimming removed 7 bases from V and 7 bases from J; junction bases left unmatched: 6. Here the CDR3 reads CSARDRLEQYF. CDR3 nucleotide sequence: TGCAGCGCACGGGACAGGCTAGAGCAGTACTTC.

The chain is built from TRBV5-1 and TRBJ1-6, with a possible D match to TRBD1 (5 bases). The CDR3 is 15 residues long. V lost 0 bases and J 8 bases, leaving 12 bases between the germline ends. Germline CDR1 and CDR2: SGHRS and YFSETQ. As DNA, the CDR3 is TGCGCCAGCAGCTTGGTTGGCTTCAGGGATTCACCCCTCCACTTT. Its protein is CASSLVGFRDSPLHF.

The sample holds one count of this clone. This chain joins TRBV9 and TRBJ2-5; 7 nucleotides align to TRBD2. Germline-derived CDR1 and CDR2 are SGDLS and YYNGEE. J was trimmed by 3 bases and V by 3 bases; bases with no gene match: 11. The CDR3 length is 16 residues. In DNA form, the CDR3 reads TGTGCCAGCAGCGACGGCGGGAGAGTGTTTGAAGAGACCCAGTACTTC. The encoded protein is CASSDGGRVFEETQYF.

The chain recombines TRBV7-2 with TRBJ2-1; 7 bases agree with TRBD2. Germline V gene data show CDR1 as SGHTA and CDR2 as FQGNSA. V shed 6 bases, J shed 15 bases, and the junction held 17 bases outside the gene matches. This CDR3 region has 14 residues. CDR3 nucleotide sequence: TGTGCCAGCAGTTCAGTGGTATCTGCGGGAGTTCCGTTCTTC. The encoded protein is CASSSVVSAGVPFF.

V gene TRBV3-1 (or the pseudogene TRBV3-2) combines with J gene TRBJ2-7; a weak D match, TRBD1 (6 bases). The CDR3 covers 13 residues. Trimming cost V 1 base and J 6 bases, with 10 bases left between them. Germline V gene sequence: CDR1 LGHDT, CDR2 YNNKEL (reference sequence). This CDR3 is CASSQGTVAEQYF. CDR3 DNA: TGTGCCAGCAGCCAAGGGACAGTAGCCGAGCAGTACTTC.

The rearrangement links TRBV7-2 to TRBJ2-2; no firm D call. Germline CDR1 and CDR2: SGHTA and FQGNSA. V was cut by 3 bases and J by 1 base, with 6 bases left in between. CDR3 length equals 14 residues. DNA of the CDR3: TGTGCCAGCAGCTTTTCAGGGAACACCGGGGAGCTGTTTTTT. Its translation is CASSFSGNTGELFF.

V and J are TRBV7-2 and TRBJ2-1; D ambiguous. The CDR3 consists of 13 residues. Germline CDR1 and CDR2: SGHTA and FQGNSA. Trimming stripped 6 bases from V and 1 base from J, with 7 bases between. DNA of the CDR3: TGTGCCAGCAGTCGAGAGTCCTACAATGAGCAGTTCTTC. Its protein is CASSRESYNEQFF.

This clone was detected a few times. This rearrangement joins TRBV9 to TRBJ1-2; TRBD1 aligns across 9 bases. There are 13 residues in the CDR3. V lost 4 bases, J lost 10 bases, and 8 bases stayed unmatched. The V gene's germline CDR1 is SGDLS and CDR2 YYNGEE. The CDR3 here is CASSTGDRAVYTF. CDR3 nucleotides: TGTGCCAGCAGCACTGGGGACAGGGCGGTCTACACCTTC. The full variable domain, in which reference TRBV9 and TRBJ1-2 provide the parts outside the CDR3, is DSGVTQTPKHLITATGQRVTLRCSPRSGDLSVYWYQQSLDQGLQFLIQYYNGEERAKGNILERFSAQQFPDLHSELNLSSLELGDSALYFCASSTGDRAVYTFGSGTRLTVV.